This T cell receptor (beta chain) was recovered during a study of blood T cells in healthy people across ages. Study background: Template switching recovered approximately one barcoded beta molecule for every two T cells. Study results and limitations: Diversity was estimated from one million T cells, and these estimates were considered underestimates. Strong correlation was found linking TCR beta diversity to naive T cell percentage. Significant beta diversity loss was already apparent by age approximately 36, declining roughly linearly.

Per germline, CDR1 LGHNA and CDR2 YNFKEQ. The CDR3 loop spans 13 amino acids. V lost 0 bases and J 7 bases, leaving 10 bases between the germline ends. With regard to this clonotype: The antigen remains undetermined.

A J-beta primer mix and a sample-barcoded 5' primer were used in a second PCR of roughly 7 to 12 cycles. TCRdb fed the 5' RACE reads into MiXCR, producing one record per CDR3 protein. Here the sample spans about 780,000 distinct CDR3 sequences, less than 60% being singletons. The source is a man at least 80 years old in good health. This chain connects TRBV4-2 to TRBJ2-7; no reliable D call. The sample comprised blood. The CDR3 nucleotides are TGTGCCAGCAGCCAAGATAGGGTTACTGAGCAGTACTTC. Translation: CASSQDRVTEQYF.